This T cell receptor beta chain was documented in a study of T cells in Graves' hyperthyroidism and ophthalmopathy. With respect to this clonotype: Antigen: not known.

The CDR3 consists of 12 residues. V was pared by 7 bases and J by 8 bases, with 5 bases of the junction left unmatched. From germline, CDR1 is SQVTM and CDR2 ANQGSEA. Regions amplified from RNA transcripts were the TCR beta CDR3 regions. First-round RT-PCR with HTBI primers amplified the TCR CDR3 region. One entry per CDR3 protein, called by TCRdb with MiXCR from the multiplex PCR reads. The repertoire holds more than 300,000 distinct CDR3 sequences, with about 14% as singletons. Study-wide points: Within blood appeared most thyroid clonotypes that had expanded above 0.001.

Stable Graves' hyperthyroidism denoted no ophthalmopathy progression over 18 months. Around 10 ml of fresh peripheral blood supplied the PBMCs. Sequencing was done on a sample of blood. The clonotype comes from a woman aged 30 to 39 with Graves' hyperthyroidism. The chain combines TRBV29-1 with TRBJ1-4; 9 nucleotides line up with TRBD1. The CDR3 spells CSATGTGEKLFF. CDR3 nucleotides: TGCAGCGCGACCGGGACAGGGGAAAAACTGTTTTTT.